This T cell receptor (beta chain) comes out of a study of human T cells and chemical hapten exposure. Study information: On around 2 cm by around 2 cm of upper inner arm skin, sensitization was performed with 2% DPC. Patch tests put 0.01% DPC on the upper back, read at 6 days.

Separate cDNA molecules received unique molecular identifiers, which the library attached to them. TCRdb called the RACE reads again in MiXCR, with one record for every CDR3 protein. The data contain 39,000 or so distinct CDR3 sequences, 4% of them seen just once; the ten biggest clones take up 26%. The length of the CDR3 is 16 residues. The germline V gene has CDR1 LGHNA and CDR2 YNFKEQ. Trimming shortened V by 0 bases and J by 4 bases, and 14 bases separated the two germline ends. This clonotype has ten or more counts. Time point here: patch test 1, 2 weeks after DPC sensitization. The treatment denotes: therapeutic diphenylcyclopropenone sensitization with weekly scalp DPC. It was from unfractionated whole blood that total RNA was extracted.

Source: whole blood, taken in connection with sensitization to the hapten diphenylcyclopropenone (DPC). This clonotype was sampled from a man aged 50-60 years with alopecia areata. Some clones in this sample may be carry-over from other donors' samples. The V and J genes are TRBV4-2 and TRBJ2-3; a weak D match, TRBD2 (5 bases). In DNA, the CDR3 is TGTGCCAGCAGCCAAGAGAACCGGGGTCCGGCAGATACGCAGTATTTT. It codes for CASSQENRGPADTQYF.